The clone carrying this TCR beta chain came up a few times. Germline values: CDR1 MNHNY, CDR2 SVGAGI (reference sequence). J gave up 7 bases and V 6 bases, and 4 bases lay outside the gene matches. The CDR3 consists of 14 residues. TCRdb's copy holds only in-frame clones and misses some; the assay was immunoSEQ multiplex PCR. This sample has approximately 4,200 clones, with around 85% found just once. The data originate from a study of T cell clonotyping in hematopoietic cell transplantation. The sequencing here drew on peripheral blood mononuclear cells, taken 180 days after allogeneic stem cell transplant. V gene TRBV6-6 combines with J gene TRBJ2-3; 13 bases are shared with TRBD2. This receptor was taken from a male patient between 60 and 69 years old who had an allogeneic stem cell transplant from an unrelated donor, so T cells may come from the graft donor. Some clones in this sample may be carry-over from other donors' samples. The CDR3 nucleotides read TGTGCCAGCAGGCCGGGACTAGCGGGGTATACGCAGTATTTT. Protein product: CASRPGLAGYTQYF.